These 4 T cell receptor beta chains came from one sample sequenced in a study of blood T cells in healthy people across ages. The use of a sample-barcoded 5' primer and a J-beta primer mix characterized a second PCR of roughly 7 to 11 cycles. TCRdb reanalysed the 5' RACE reads using MiXCR and keeps one entry per CDR3 protein. The table includes roughly 1,800,000 distinct CDR3 sequences, around 48% detected once. Material: blood. The source of these receptors is a woman aged 40 to 50 in good health.

This clonotype was seen a few times. V gene TRBV7-9 combines with J gene TRBJ2-6; maybe TRBD1 (6 bases). Germline V gives CDR1 SEHNR, CDR2 FQNEAQ (reference sequence). The CDR3 contains 17 residues. V was pared by 4 bases and J by 5 bases, with 18 bases between. The CDR3 loop reads CASSSKEAGARANVLTF. CDR3 DNA: TGTGCCAGCAGCTCCAAGGAAGCAGGGGCTAGGGCCAACGTCCTGACTTTC.

The CDR3 region is CASSLLRGPYEQYF. The CDR3 DNA follows: TGTGCCAGCAGTCTTCTTCGGGGCCCCTACGAGCAGTACTTC. This chain links TRBV28 with TRBJ2-7; D tentatively reads TRBD1 or TRBD2 (5 bases each). The germline V gene has CDR1 MDHEN and CDR2 SYDVKM. This CDR3 region has 14 residues. Trimming pared 5 bases from V and 2 bases from J, leaving 13 bases between.

J is TRBJ2-3 and V is TRBV28, with unresolved D. The CDR3 consists of 13 residues. Trimming left V 3 bases short and J 9 bases short, with 13 bases between. Per germline, CDR1 MDHEN and CDR2 SYDVKM. CDR3 coding DNA: TGTGCCAGCAGTTTGGTTAAACCACAAACGCAGTATTTT. Encoded protein: CASSLVKPQTQYF.

This chain uses TRBV10-3 with TRBJ1-2, with 7 bases aligning to TRBD1. V shed 4 bases and J 0 bases; nucleotides not matched to a gene: 11. The CDR3 covers 17 residues. Germline V gene sequence: CDR1 ENHRY, CDR2 SYGVKD. The DNA for the CDR3 is TGTGCCATCAGTGTGCTCCAGGGGGGGAGGGCTAACTATGGCTACACCTTC. Translated: CAISVLQGGRANYGYTF.